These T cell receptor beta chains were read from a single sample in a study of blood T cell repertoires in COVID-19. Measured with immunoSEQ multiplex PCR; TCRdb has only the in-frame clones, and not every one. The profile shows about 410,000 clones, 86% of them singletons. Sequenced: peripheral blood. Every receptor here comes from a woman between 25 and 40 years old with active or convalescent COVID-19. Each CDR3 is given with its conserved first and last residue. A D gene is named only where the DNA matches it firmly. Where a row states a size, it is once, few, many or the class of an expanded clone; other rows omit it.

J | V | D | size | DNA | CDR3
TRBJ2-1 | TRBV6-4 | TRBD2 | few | TGTGCCAGCAGTGACTCAGGGGGACTAGCGGATGTCAATGAGCAGTTCTTC | CASSDSGGLADVNEQFF
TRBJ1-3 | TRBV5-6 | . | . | TGTGCCAGCAGCCTCCCCCGCCTGGGACAAGGCTCTGGAAACACCATATATTTT | CASSLPRLGQGSGNTIYF
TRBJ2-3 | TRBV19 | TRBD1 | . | TGTGCCAGTAGTATAACCGGGACAGGGGGCACAGATACGCAGTATTTT | CASSITGTGGTDTQYF
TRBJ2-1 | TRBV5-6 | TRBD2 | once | TGTGCCAGCAGCTTCATAGCGGGGGTAAGCTCCTACAATGAGCAGTTCTTC | CASSFIAGVSSYNEQFF
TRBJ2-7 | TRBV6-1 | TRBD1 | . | TGTGCCAGCAGTGAATTGACAGGGTGGCGGCTCTACGAGCAGTACTTC | CASSELTGWRLYEQYF
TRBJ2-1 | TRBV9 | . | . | TGTGCCAGCAGCGTAACGAGCAGGTCCTCCTACAATGAGCAGTTCTTC | CASSVTSRSSYNEQFF
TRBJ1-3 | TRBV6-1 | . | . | TGTGCCAGCAGTAGTCGGACCCATTTAGCGGACACCATATATTTT | CASSSRTHLADTIYF
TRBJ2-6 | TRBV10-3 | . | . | TGTGCCATCAGTGAGTCTCTGGTCTTGCCTAGCTCTGGGGCCAACGTCCTGACTTTC | CAISESLVLPSSGANVLTF
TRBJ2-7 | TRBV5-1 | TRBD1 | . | TGCGCCAGCAGCTTGGAGGGACAGGGTTCTAGCGAGCAGTACTTC | CASSLEGQGSSEQYF
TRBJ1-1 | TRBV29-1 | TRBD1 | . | TGCAGCGCACGCGGACAGGGGATGAACACTGAAGCTTTCTTT | CSARGQGMNTEAFF
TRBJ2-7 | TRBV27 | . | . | TGTGCCAGCCAACGCGAGGGTACCTCCTACGAGCAGTACTTC | CASQREGTSYEQYF
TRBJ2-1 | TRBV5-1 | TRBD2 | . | TGCGCCAGCAGCTTTTTTGTTGCGGGGGGCGACGGTGAGCAGTTCTTC | CASSFFVAGGDGEQFF
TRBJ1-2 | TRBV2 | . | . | TGTGCCAGCAGTGATTTGAACAGGGTCGGAGGCTACACCTTC | CASSDLNRVGGYTF
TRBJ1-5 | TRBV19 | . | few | TGTGCCACTAAACAGGGCGTGGGCAATCAGCCCCAGCATTTT | CATKQGVGNQPQHF
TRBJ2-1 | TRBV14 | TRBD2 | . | TGTGCCAGCTCCGGGACTAGCGGGGACAATGAGCAGTTCTTC | CASSGTSGDNEQFF
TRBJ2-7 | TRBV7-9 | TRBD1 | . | TGTGCCAGCAGCTTAAGGGACAGTCTAGGCGAGCAGTACTTC | CASSLRDSLGEQYF
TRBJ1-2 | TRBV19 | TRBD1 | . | TGTGCCAGTAGTCCGGGGACAGTATATGGCTACACCTTC | CASSPGTVYGYTF
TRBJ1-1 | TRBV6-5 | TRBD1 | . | TGTGCCAGCGCCTCGACAGGGTTCCCTCCTGAAGCTTTCTTT | CASASTGFPPEAFF
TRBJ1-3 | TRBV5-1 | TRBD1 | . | TGCGCCAGCAGCCAAGACCAACAGGGGGCCCCCTCTGGAAACACCATATATTTT | CASSQDQQGAPSGNTIYF
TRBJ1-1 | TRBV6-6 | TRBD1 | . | TGTGCCAGCAGTCCCACAGGGGGCGGCACTGAAGCTTTCTTT | CASSPTGGGTEAFF
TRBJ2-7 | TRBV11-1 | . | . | TGTGCCAGCAGCCGACTAGAATCCTACGAGCAGTACTTC | CASSRLESYEQYF
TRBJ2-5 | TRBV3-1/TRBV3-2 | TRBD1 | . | TGTGCCAGCAGCCAAGCTTCGGACAGGGGTTGGGAGACCCAGTACTTC | CASSQASDRGWETQYF
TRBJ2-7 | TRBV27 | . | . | TGTGCCAGCAGCTCCCTCCTTGCGGGGATCCATCGGGGGCAGTACTTC | CASSSLLAGIHRGQYF
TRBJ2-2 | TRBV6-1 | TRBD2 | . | TGTGCCAGCAGTGGAACTAGCGGGGGGAACACCGGGGAGCTGTTTTTT | CASSGTSGGNTGELFF
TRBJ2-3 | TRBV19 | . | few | TGTGCCAGTAGTACGCGGGGCACAGATACGCAGTATTTT | CASSTRGTDTQYF
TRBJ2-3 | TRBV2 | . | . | TGTGCCAGCAGTGACCGGCAGGGTCGCACAGATACGCAGTATTTT | CASSDRQGRTDTQYF
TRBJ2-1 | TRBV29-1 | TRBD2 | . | TGCAGCGTTGACGGAGTTGCGGGAGAGGTCTCCTACAATGAGCAGTTCTTC | CSVDGVAGEVSYNEQFF
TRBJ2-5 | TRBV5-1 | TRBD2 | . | TGCGCCAGTAAGATCGGGGTAGCGGGAGAGGGAGAGACCCAGTACTTC | CASKIGVAGEGETQYF
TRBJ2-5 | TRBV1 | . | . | TGCACCAGCAGCCAAGAACGCCTAGCGCAAGAGACCCAGTACTTC | CTSSQERLAQETQYF
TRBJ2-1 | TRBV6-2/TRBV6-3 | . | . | TGTGCCAGCAGTTCACGGGGGAAGAACTCCTACAATGAGCAGTTCTTC | CASSSRGKNSYNEQFF
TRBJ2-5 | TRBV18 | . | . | TGTGCCAGCTCACCAAACGCAGGCCAAGAGACCCAGTACTTC | CASSPNAGQETQYF
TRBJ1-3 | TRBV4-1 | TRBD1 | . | TGCGCCAGCAGCCAAGATATCGAGACAGGGGGCGAAAGAAACACCATATATTTT | CASSQDIETGGERNTIYF
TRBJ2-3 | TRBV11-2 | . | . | TGTGCCAGCAGCTTAGAACCGGGACTGGACCTCACAGATACGCAGTATTTT | CASSLEPGLDLTDTQYF
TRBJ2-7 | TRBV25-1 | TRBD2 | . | TGTGCCAGCAGTGATCCTCTCAGCGGGAGGGACTACGAGCAGTACTTC | CASSDPLSGRDYEQYF
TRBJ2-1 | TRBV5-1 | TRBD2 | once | TGCGCCAGCAGCTTGGGGTCTGGACTAGCGGTGGGTGAGCAGTTCTTC | CASSLGSGLAVGEQFF
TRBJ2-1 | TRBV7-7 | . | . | TGTGCCAGCAGCCTAGGACTGAGCTCCTACAATGAGCAGTTCTTC | CASSLGLSSYNEQFF
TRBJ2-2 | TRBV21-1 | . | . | TGTGCCAGCAGCCACCGAGCAGGGGGTGGGAACGGGGAGCTGTTTTTT | CASSHRAGGGNGELFF
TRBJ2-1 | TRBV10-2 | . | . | TGCGCCAGCAGTGACCCTCAAGTTGTGAGCTCCTACAATGAGCAGTTCTTC | CASSDPQVVSSYNEQFF
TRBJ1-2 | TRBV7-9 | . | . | TGTGCCAGCAGCCACGGGGTTGCCGATGGCTACACCTTC | CASSHGVADGYTF
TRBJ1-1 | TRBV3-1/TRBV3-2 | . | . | TGTGCCAGCAGCCAAGCAGGGACTGTGAACACTGAAGCTTTCTTT | CASSQAGTVNTEAFF
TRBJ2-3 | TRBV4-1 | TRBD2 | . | TGCGCCAGCAGCCTAAAAGGACCAGCGGGGAAAAGAACAGATACGCAGTATTTT | CASSLKGPAGKRTDTQYF
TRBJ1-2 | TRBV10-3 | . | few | TGTGCCATCTGGCCAGGTGGAACCTTTGGCTACACCTTC | CAIWPGGTFGYTF
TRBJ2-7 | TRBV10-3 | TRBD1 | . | TGTGCCATCAGGGAACCTGGACAGGTCTACGAGCAGTACTTC | CAIREPGQVYEQYF
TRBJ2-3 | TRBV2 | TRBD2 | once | TGTGCCAGCACTCTGCGGGAGAGGCCAGATACGCAGTATTTT | CASTLRERPDTQYF
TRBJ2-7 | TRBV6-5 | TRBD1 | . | TGTGCCAGCAGTTACGACAGGGGGTCCTCCTACGAGCAGTACTTC | CASSYDRGSSYEQYF
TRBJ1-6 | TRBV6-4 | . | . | TGTGCCAGCAGTGTTGACAGAGAAAATTCACCCCTCCACTTT | CASSVDRENSPLHF
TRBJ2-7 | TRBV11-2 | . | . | TGTGCCAGCAGCTTGGAGGCCAAGGGGGGGCGGCAGTACTTC | CASSLEAKGGRQYF